The 23 T cell receptor beta chains below were found in one sample sequenced in a study of low-dose radiotherapy and immunotherapy resistance in tumors. First-strand cDNA used TRAV- and TRBV-specific primers, covering alpha and beta chains. For amplifying TCRs, the PCR ran for 20 to 25 cycles with Phusion, which was used together with a constant-region primer and the adapter on the V primers. TCRdb recomputed calls from the reads with MiXCR, one row per CDR3 protein. The repertoire holds roughly 8,700 distinct CDR3 sequences, with around 70% as singletons. The origin of the receptors is a human donor with advanced metastatic prostate, ovarian, gallbladder or colorectal cancer (not recorded which). This table probably holds off-target reads from a library built for another chain.

This clonotype was counted between two and nine times. This chain links TRBV21-1 with TRBJ2-5; the D call of TRBD1 is as the table states it, not checked on the DNA. TRBV21-1 is a pseudogene. The CDR3 runs to 16 residues. CDR3 sequence reads: CASSKRGARIQETQYF. Written as DNA, the CDR3 is TGTGCCAGCAGCAAAAGAGGGGCTAGAATCCAAGAGACCCAGTACTTC.

This clonotype was seen only once. This chain links TRBV30 with TRBJ2-1, with 9 bases fitting TRBD2. J was trimmed by 0 bases and V by 6 bases; bases with no gene match: 9. The CDR3 is made up of 16 amino acids. Per the germline V gene, CDR1 is GTSNPN and CDR2 is SVGIG (reference sequence). CDR3 coding DNA: TGTGCCTGCCGTAAGCGGGAGGCCAACTCCTACAATGAGCAGTTCTTC. This translates into CACRKREANSYNEQFF.

This clonotype appeared a single time. CDR3 sequence: CASSLESGNQPQHF. The CDR3 nucleotides read TGTGCCAGCAGCTTAGAAAGTGGAAATCAGCCCCAGCATTTT. This chain links TRBV7-2 with TRBJ1-5; no clear D. There are 14 residues in the CDR3. Looked up from germline, CDR1 is SGHTA and CDR2 is FQGNSA. Trimming pared 1 base from V and 4 bases from J, leaving 8 bases between.

The chain couples TRBV3-1 to TRBJ1-3; 7 nucleotides agree with TRBD1. The CDR3 spans 18 residues. CDR1 and CDR2 (germline): LGHDT, YNNKEL (reference sequence). The ends lost 4 bases at V and 0 bases at J; junction bases unmatched: 12. As DNA, the CDR3 is TGTGCCAGCAGCCGCGCCAAGAACCGGGACAGCTCTGGAAACACCATATATTTT. Amino acid sequence: CASSRAKNRDSSGNTIYF.

This chain joins TRBV5-1 and TRBJ2-7; TRBD2 matches at 8 bases. Per germline, CDR1 SGHRS and CDR2 YFSETQ. The CDR3 has 16 residues. Trimming at V came to 0 bases and at J to 2 bases, leaving 7 bases not matched to a gene. CDR3 in amino acids: CASSLAGRGAPYEQYF. DNA of the CDR3: TGCGCCAGCAGCTTGGCTGGGCGGGGGGCACCCTACGAGCAGTACTTC. Supplemented by reference TRBV5-1 and TRBJ2-7, the full variable domain reads KAGVTQTPRYLIKTRGQQVTLSCSPISGHRSVSWYQQTPGQGLQFLFEYFSETQRNKGNFPGRFSGRQFSNSRSEMNVSTLELGDSALYLCASSLAGRGAPYEQYFGPGTRLTVT.

This clonotype was counted once. The chain links TRBV18 to TRBJ1-1; no clear D. There are 14 residues in the CDR3. Trimming removed 0 bases from V and 1 base from J, with 6 bases in between. Germline V gene data show CDR1 as KGHSH and CDR2 as LQKENI. Here the CDR3 reads CASSPPTGNTEAFF. The CDR3 DNA sequence: TGTGCCAGCTCACCACCGACGGGGAACACTGAAGCTTTCTTT.

This chain joins TRBV15 and TRBJ2-2, with D hard to call. This CDR3 contains 14 residues. With 4 bases removed from V and 4 bases from J, the gap between germline ends came to 10 bases. Germline V CDR1 and CDR2: LNHNV, YYDKDF (reference sequence). The CDR3 loop is CATSKSWGTGELFF. DNA for the CDR3: TGTGCCACCAGCAAGTCCTGGGGCACCGGGGAGCTGTTTTTT.

This chain connects TRBV30 to TRBJ2-1, with a possible D match to TRBD2 (5 bases). Trimming stripped 6 bases from V and 8 bases from J, with 20 bases between. Germline V lookup: CDR1 GTSNPN, CDR2 SVGIG (reference sequence). This CDR3 comprises 14 residues. The CDR3 loop reads CACHRTPRRDEQFF. The CDR3 DNA is TGTGCCTGCCACCGGACTCCCCGAAGGGATGAGCAGTTCTTC.

This clonotype was seen a handful of times. The V gene is TRBV5-1, the J gene TRBJ2-2; TRBD1 might be the D (5 bases). CDR3 size: 13 residues. Trimming left V 1 base short and J 7 bases short, with 8 bases between. CDR1 and CDR2 (germline): SGHRS, YFSETQ. CDR3 residues: CASSLQGIGELFF. Written as DNA, the CDR3 is TGCGCCAGCAGCTTGCAGGGAATCGGGGAGCTGTTTTTT.

This rearrangement joins TRBV6-6 to TRBJ2-1, with D perhaps matching TRBD2 (7 bases). The germline V and J ends were trimmed by 2 bases and 10 bases, with 24 bases remaining between them. Germline V lookup: CDR1 MNHNY, CDR2 SVGAGI (reference sequence). The CDR3 length is 17 residues. The DNA for the CDR3 is TGTGCCAGCAGTTACGGGCGCCTTGGCGGGGGCCCGGGGGAGCAGTTCTTC. Protein sequence: CASSYGRLGGGPGEQFF.

This chain connects TRBV6-6 to TRBJ2-1; no definite D call. The V end was cut by 2 bases, the J end by 4 bases, with 3 bases between. The germline V gene has CDR1 MNHNY and CDR2 SVGAGI (reference sequence). This CDR3 spans 12 amino acids. The CDR3 reads CASSYRYNEQFF. As DNA, the CDR3 is TGTGCCAGCAGTTACAGATACAATGAGCAGTTCTTC.

The chain joins TRBV7-2 to TRBJ1-1; D gene ambiguous. There are 13 residues in the CDR3. V was trimmed by 8 bases and J by 0 bases, leaving 10 bases between them. Germline CDR1 and CDR2: SGHTA and FQGNSA. In DNA form, the CDR3 reads TGTGCCAGCGGGTCTGGTGTGAACACTGAAGCTTTCTTT. Its protein product is CASGSGVNTEAFF. Full variable domain (missing parts from reference TRBV7-2 and TRBJ1-1): GAGVSQSPSNKVTEKGKDVELRCDPISGHTALYWYRQSLGQGLEFLIYFQGNSAPDKSGLPSDRFSAERTGGSVSTLTIQRTQQEDSAVYLCASGSGVNTEAFFGQGTRLTVV.

The chain has TRBV2 and TRBJ2-3, with TRBD2 identical over 11 bases. The CDR3 totals 15 residues. V lost 10 bases to trimming and J lost 5 bases; unmatched junction nucleotides: 11. Per germline, CDR1 SNHLY and CDR2 FYNNEI. CDR3 DNA: TGTGCCATCTCCAAGACTAGCGGGGTTGGAGATACGCAGTATTTT. Translating it yields CAISKTSGVGDTQYF.

This clonotype has just a few counts. This chain uses TRBV2 with TRBJ1-1; 7 nucleotides agree with TRBD1. Losses at the gene ends were 8 bases for V and 0 bases for J; bases not matched to a gene: 6. The CDR3 covers 14 residues. Germline V gene sequence: CDR1 SNHLY, CDR2 FYNNEI. The CDR3 nucleotides read TGTGCCAGCCGTGCGGGACAGTTGAACACTGAAGCTTTCTTT. This codes for CASRAGQLNTEAFF.

The rearrangement links TRBV6-2 or TRBV6-3 to TRBJ2-1; unclear D gene. Deletions cut 6 bases from V and 5 bases from J, with 11 bases between. The CDR3 covers 13 residues. Germline V CDR1 and CDR2: MNHEY, SVGEGT. The CDR3 reads CASRENTNNEQFF. The CDR3 nucleotides read TGTGCCAGCAGAGAGAACACAAACAATGAGCAGTTCTTC.

The chain uses TRBV11-2 and TRBJ2-6; 7 nucleotides agree with TRBD1. CDR3 length: 14 residues. The J segment lost 17 bases and the V segment lost 1 base, leaving 11 bases of the junction unmatched. Germline V CDR1 and CDR2: SGHAT, FQNNGV. The CDR3 DNA is TGTGCCAGCAGCTTAGCCATGGACAGGCCATTTGTGACTTTC. Protein product: CASSLAMDRPFVTF.

This clonotype was observed a handful of times. The gene calls are TRBV5-1 and TRBJ1-6; D is unclear. Germline CDR1 reads SGHRS; CDR2 reads YFSETQ. V gave up 0 bases and J gave up 10 bases, with 5 bases separating them. This CDR3 spans 12 amino acids. The CDR3 bases are TGCGCCAGCAGCTTGGGTGGATCACCCCTCCACTTT. Protein: CASSLGGSPLHF.

V is TRBV28 and J is TRBJ1-5; TRBD1 might be the D (5 bases). Germline assignment: CDR1 MDHEN and CDR2 SYDVKM. This CDR3 comprises 13 residues. V lost 3 bases and J 6 bases, leaving 9 bases between the germline ends. The CDR3 sequence: CASSLTVAQPQHF. CDR3 sequence (DNA): TGTGCCAGCAGTTTGACAGTGGCTCAGCCCCAGCATTTT.

The V and J genes are TRBV6-2 or TRBV6-3 and TRBJ2-5; 9 bases are shared with TRBD2. Trimming took 5 bases from V and 5 from J; bases not matched to a gene: 6. The CDR3 is 14 residues long. CDR1 is MNHEY and CDR2 is SVGEGT in the germline V gene. CDR3 bases: TGTGCCAGCAGTACCCGGACTAGCGCGGAGACCCAGTACTTC. It specifies CASSTRTSAETQYF.

The chain joins TRBV12-3 or TRBV12-4 to TRBJ1-6; 11 bases map to TRBD1. Germline trimming cut 4 bases from V and 7 bases from J; bases unmatched to any gene: 3. The CDR3 has 15 residues. The CDR3 DNA reads TGTGCCAGCAGTTCAGGGACAGGGGGAAATTCACCCCTCCACTTT. Translation gives CASSSGTGGNSPLHF.

The chain recombines TRBV27 with TRBJ2-1, with D possibly TRBD2 on 5 matching bases. V dropped 8 bases and J dropped 4 bases, with 6 bases sitting between them. Germline CDR1 is MNHEY and CDR2 is SMNVEV (reference sequence). The CDR3 totals 11 residues. The CDR3 DNA reads as TGTGCCAGCGGGAGTTACAATGAGCAGTTCTTC. The encoded protein is CASGSYNEQFF.

CDR3: CASSPKVAPGELFF. For the CDR3, the DNA is TGCGCCAGCAGCCCCAAAGTGGCTCCCGGGGAGCTGTTTTTT. J is TRBJ2-2 and V is TRBV5-1; D gene uncertain. Germline values: CDR1 SGHRS, CDR2 YFSETQ. The CDR3 runs to 14 residues. Trimming stripped 4 bases from V and 6 bases from J, with 13 bases between. The variable domain in full, with the rest retrieved from reference TRBV5-1 and TRBJ2-2, is KAGVTQTPRYLIKTRGQQVTLSCSPISGHRSVSWYQQTPGQGLQFLFEYFSETQRNKGNFPGRFSGRQFSNSRSEMNVSTLELGDSALYLCASSPKVAPGELFFGEGSRLTVL.

The J gene is TRBJ2-7, the V gene TRBV5-1; TRBD1 matches at 8 bases. The CDR3 spans 15 residues. Germline V gene lookup returns CDR1 SGHRS and CDR2 YFSETQ. V lost 0 bases, J lost 0 bases, and 2 bases stayed unmatched. CDR3 coding DNA: TGCGCCAGCAGCTTGGCGACAGGGGTCTCCTACGAGCAGTACTTC. Its protein is CASSLATGVSYEQYF.